This T cell receptor beta chain is from a study of T cells in Graves' hyperthyroidism and ophthalmopathy (dated by TCRdb to the late 2010s). Turning to the overall study: Peripheral blood samples were taken at the time of initial diagnosis, prior to any treatment. To identify distinguishing TCR V-J signatures, a discovery cohort of roughly 100 patients was used, comprising some 45 with Graves' ophthalmopathy and roughly 60 with stable Graves' hyperthyroidism. Prospective prediction of ophthalmopathy was tested in an independent validation cohort of approximately 19 hyperthyroidism patients and 17 patients who later progressed to ophthalmopathy. The roughly 100 discovery patients were randomly divided into training and test sets at a 7:3 ratio. In about 6 Graves' hyperthyroidism patients, the study also compared T-cell repertoires from thyroid tissue with T-cell repertoires from blood. After sampling, hyperthyroidism patients received methimazole starting at 30 mg daily, and ophthalmopathy patients received high-dose intravenous methylprednisolone. The paper reports TCR Vbeta CDR3 sequencing of approximately 140 peripheral blood samples: 43 ophthalmopathy, about 75 hyperthyroidism and roughly 17 progressor patients.

Overall results and qualifications from the work: Most expanded thyroid clonotypes (frequency above 0.001) were also detected in blood, suggesting blood repertoires may reflect thyroid immune responses. In validation, the model predicted progression to ophthalmopathy with 55% to 71% sensitivity and less than 80% specificity, a median of 6.5 months before onset. Sample size was not statistically predetermined, and blinding of investigators to group allocation was not performed. Ophthalmopathy was separated from stable hyperthyroidism by a 13 V-J signature model, with just over 85% sensitivity and 81% to 82% specificity obtained in cross-validation and 80%/75% obtained in testing.

A patient counted as having stable Graves' hyperthyroidism if no progression to ophthalmopathy occurred over 18 months of follow-up. Hyperthyroidism patients were aged 18 to 65 years and newly diagnosed, with disease duration of less than 2 months. Any patient with an uncontrolled infection, another autoimmune disease, pregnancy or lactation was excluded. Diagnoses were based on clinical symptoms, serum thyroxine and TRAb, thyroid ultrasound and orbital computed tomography. Ficoll-Paque density gradient centrifugation was used to isolate PBMCs from 9.5 to 10 ml of fresh peripheral blood. Total RNA was extracted with Trizol reagent, and quality was checked on an Agilent 2100 Bioanalyzer. This clonotype turned up a few times. Its binding antigen is unknown. No much larger clonotype is one base removed from it; base qualities were not supplied. Amplification of TCR beta CDR3 regions was carried out from RNA transcripts. The first round of RT-PCR for the TCR CDR3 was performed with the HTBI primer set and the Qiagen OneStep RT-PCR kit. Libraries were constructed in a second round of multiplex PCR, after which size selection and purification were performed. The libraries were sequenced on an Illumina HiSeq2000 using paired-end 100 bp reads. Per the source publication's procedure: SOAPnuke was used to process the raw data, throwing out any read that contained adapters or uncalled bases, had a mean Phred below 15, or lacked an exact constant-primer or identifier match. High-quality paired reads were merged with COPE v1.2.5, and unique nucleotide sequences were defined as clonotypes. Clonotypes were aligned to IMGT TRBV, TRBD and TRBJ reference segments using MiTCR v1.1. The analysis was restricted to V-J combinations with a frequency above 0.0001, which together covered 99.2% of the repertoires. A TCS score was defined as the ratio between F50 (clonal expansion) and ExV (chaos), using BLOSUM62-based TCRdist between CDR3 peptides within each V-J. Welch's t-statistics and random forest reduced 500 to 550 V-J features to 13, which were used in a naive Bayes classifier (R e1071). TCRdb reran the public reads through fastp at Q25 and MiXCR, keeping productive beta chains. CDR3 protein sequences are deduplicated, and each keeps its most common genes and DNA. TCRdb's processing, not the authors', yielded these V and J calls. This sample comprises 300,000 to 450,000 distinct CDR3 sequences, around 14% of them detected only once. Around a third of the sample is held by the ten biggest clonotypes.

The TCR sequence derives from a woman aged 25 to 39 with Graves' hyperthyroidism. The sample comprised blood.

The CDR3 here reads CATSTDRGSNQPQHF. The bases read TGTGCCACCAGCACCGACAGGGGAAGCAATCAGCCCCAGCATTTT. The chain is encoded by TRBV15 joined to TRBJ1-5, with 8 junctional bases fitting TRBD1. The CDR3 holds 15 amino acids from the cysteine to the phenylalanine. The only DNA kept is the CDR3, 45 bases in frame from the first base. Via the germline V gene (reference sequence), CDR1 is LNHNV and CDR2 YYDKDF. Relative to germline, V is missing 4 bases and J is missing 1 base, with 3 bases of the junction outside any gene match.